The clone carrying this T cell receptor (beta chain) was picked up one time. TCRdb's copy holds only in-frame clones and misses some; the assay was immunoSEQ multiplex PCR. The table has about 120,000 clones, approximately 92% seen once; the top ten hold approximately 2%. The sample is drawn from a study of control samples from healthy donors and cancer patients. This TCR derives from a woman in her fifties or sixties in good health. Material for sequencing was blood.

The CDR3 bases are TGTGCCAGCTCACCCCGGCGGGTTAGCGGGGGCCCAATGGTAGCCAAAAACATTCAGTACTTC. It yields the protein CASSPRRVSGGPMVAKNIQYF. V is TRBV18 and J is TRBJ2-4; TRBD2 matches at 9 bases. Trimming at V came to 3 bases and at J to 0 bases, leaving 18 bases not matched to a gene. The CDR3 length is 21 residues. The germline CDR1 and CDR2 sequences are KGHSH and LQKENI. The whole variable domain, filled in from reference TRBV18 and TRBJ2-4, reads NAGVMQNPRHLVRRRGQEARLRCSPMKGHSHVYWYRQLPEEGLKFMVYLQKENIIDESGMPKERFSAEFPKEGPSILRIQQVVRGDSAAYFCASSPRRVSGGPMVAKNIQYFGAGTRLSVL.